This T cell receptor (beta chain) was sequenced in a study of T cells in Graves' hyperthyroidism and ophthalmopathy. Study-level information: Pretreatment peripheral blood was obtained at initial diagnosis.

This clonotype was counted only a few times. One end of the junction fails to match germline, which may point to a read error. The PBMCs were sourced from fresh peripheral blood (more than 9 ml). Template material for amplifying TCR beta CDR3 regions consisted of RNA transcripts. HTBI primers drove first-round RT-PCR of the TCR CDR3. From the multiplex PCR reads, TCRdb called clonotypes with MiXCR, one entry per CDR3 protein. The table shows hundreds of thousands of distinct CDR3 sequences, with under 45% occurring only once. Germline V gives CDR1 SGHKS, CDR2 YYEKEE (reference sequence). This CDR3 comprises 18 residues.

The J gene is TRBJ1-4, the V gene TRBV5-5, with D possibly matching TRBD1 (5 bases). The source material was blood. The receptor was derived from a woman in her 40s with Graves' hyperthyroidism. CDR3 protein: CASSQDLSRSGATEKLFF. The CDR3 DNA reads as TGCGCCAGCAGCCAAGATCTTTCTAGGAGTGGGGCTACTGAAAAACTGTTTTTT.